This T cell receptor beta chain appears in the sequencing data of a study of shared clonotypes between healthy human individuals. Germline values: CDR1 WNHNN, CDR2 SYGVQD (reference sequence). The CDR3 loop spans 15 amino acids. V was clipped by 4 bases and J by 5 bases, with 14 bases between them. Naive CD8 cells, CD45RO-negative and positively selected for CCR7, excluded terminally differentiated effector memory CD45RA+ cells. The method was immunoSEQ multiplex PCR; TCRdb's version includes in-frame clones alone and lacks a portion of them. The sample comprises about 1,900,000 clones, approximately 94% of which are singletons, and under 1.5% rests with the top ten.

This sequence joins TRBV10-1 and TRBJ2-2; D not resolved. This clonotype was obtained from a man between 18 and 29 years old in good health. Sequenced material: naive CD8+ T cells sorted from blood. The CDR3 protein is CASSVPQYRTGELFF. The CDR3 DNA follows: TGCGCCAGCAGTGTTCCCCAGTATCGGACCGGGGAGCTGTTTTTT.